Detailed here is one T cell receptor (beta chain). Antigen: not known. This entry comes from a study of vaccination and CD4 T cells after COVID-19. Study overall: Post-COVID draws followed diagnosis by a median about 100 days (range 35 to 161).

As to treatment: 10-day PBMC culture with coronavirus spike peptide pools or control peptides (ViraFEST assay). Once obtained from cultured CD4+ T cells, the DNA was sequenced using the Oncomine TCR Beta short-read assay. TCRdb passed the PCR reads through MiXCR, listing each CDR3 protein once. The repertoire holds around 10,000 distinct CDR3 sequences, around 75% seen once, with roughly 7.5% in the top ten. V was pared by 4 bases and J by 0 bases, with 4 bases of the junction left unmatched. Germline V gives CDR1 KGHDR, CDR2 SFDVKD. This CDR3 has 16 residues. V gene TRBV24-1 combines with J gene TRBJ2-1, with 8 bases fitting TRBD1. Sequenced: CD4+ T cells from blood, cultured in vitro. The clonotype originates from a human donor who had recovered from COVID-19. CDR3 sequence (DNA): TGTGCCACCAGTGAGAACAGGGGGAGCTCCTACAATGAGCAGTTCTTC. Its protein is CATSENRGSSYNEQFF.